The present T cell receptor (beta chain) was sequenced within a study of untreated major depressive disorder. General study results and limits: Depressed patients' CD4+ T cells carried increased TRBV05-01 (Vbeta 5.1) usage versus control CD4+ T cells. TRBV25-01 and TRBV02-01 followed the flow pattern without significance.

Patient depression severity was moderate to severe. Around 29 ml of blood was drawn into EDTA tubes. Magnetic negative selection enriched CD4+ T cells from thawed PBMCs. To note about this clone: What it binds is unknown.

TCRdb's table, derived via immunoSEQ multiplex PCR, lists solely in-frame clones and lacks some. The sample holds about 19,000 clones, 80% to 95% seen once. Per the germline V gene, CDR1 is LNHDA and CDR2 is SQIVND (reference sequence). The J segment lost 9 bases and the V segment lost 3 bases, leaving 9 bases of the junction unmatched. The CDR3 is 15 amino acids. The sequencing sample was made of CD4+ T cells from PBMCs. This clonotype originated in a woman aged 40-49 years with major depressive disorder. The chain combines TRBV19 with TRBJ1-2; 11 bases are shared with TRBD1. CDR3 residues: CASSIQRDRGTRYTF. The CDR3 nucleotides read TGTGCCAGTAGTATTCAACGGGACAGGGGGACCCGCTACACCTTC.